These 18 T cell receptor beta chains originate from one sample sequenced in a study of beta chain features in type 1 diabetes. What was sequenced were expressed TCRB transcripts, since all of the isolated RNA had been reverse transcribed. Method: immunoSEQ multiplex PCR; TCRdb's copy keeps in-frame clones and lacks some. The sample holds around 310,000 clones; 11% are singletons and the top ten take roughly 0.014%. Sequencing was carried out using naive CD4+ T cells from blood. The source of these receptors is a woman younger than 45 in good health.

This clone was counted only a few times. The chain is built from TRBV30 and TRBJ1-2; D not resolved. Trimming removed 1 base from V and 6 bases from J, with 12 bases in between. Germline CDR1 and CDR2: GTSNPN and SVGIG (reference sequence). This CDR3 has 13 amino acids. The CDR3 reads CAWSAGTVNGYTF. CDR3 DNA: TGTGCCTGGAGTGCCGGTACAGTAAATGGCTACACCTTC.

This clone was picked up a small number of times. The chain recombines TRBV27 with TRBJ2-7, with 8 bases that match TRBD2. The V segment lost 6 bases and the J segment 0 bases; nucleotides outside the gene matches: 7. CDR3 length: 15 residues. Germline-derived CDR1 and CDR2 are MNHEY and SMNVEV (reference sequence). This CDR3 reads CASSPTSVSSYEQYF. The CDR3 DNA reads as TGTGCCAGCAGCCCGACTAGCGTTAGCTCCTACGAGCAGTACTTC.

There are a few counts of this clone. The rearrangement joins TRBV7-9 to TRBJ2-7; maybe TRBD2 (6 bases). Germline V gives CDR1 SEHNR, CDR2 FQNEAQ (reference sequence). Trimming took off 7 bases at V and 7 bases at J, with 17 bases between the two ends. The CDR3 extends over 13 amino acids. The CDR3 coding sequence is TGTGCCAGCACCTCGGCCGGGACTCGAGAGCAGTACTTC. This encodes CASTSAGTREQYF.

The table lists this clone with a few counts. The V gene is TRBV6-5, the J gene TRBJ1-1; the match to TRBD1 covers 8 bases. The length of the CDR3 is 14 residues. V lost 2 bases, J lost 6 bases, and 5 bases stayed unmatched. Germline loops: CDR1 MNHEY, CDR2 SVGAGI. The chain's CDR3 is CASSYADRGAEAFF. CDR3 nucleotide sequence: TGTGCCAGCAGTTACGCAGACAGGGGTGCTGAAGCTTTCTTT.

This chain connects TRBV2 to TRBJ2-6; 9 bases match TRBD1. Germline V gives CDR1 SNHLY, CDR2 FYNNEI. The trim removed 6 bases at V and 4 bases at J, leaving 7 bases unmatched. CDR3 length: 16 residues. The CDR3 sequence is CASSFQQGAGANVLTF. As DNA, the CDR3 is TGTGCCAGCAGCTTTCAACAGGGGGCGGGGGCCAACGTCCTGACTTTC.

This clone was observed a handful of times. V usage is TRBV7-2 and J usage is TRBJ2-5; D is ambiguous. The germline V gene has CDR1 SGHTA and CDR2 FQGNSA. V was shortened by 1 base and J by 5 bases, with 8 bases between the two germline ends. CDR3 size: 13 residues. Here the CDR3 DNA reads TGTGCCAGCAGCTTAGAGCCCTCCGAGACCCAGTACTTC. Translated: CASSLEPSETQYF.

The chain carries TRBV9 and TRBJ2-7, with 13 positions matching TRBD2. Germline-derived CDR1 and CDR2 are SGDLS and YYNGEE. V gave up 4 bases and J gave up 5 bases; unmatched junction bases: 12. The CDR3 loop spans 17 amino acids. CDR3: CASSSGGLAGRGNEQYF. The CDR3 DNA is TGTGCCAGCAGCTCAGGGGGACTAGCGGGACGAGGCAACGAGCAGTACTTC.

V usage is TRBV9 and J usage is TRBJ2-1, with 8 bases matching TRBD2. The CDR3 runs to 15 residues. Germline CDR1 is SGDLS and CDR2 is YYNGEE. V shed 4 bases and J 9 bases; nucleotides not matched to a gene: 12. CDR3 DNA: TGTGCCAGCAGCCCCGTCCGGGGGGGACGCTTTGAGCAGTTCTTC. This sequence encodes CASSPVRGGRFEQFF.

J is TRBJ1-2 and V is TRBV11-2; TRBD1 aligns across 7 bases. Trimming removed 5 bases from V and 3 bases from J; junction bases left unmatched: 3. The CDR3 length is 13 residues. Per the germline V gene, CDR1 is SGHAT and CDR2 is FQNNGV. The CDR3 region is CASSLQGHYGYTF. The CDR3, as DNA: TGTGCCAGCAGCCTACAGGGGCACTATGGCTACACCTTC. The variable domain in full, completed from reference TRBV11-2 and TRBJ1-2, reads EAGVAQSPRYKIIEKRQSVAFWCNPISGHATLYWYQQILGQGPKLLIQFQNNGVVDDSQLPKDRFSAERLKGVDSTLKIQPAKLEDSAVYLCASSLQGHYGYTFGSGTRLTVV.

DNA for the CDR3: TGTGCCAGCACCCTGCTCGGCGGGAGGACTCAAGAGACCCAGTACTTC. Residues: CASTLLGGRTQETQYF. The rearrangement uses TRBV2 and TRBJ2-5; TRBD2 matches 8 bases. Germline values: CDR1 SNHLY, CDR2 FYNNEI. V gave up 7 bases and J gave up 2 bases; unmatched junction bases: 12. CDR3 length equals 16 residues. Filled out from reference TRBV2 and TRBJ2-5, the complete variable domain reads EPEVTQTPSHQVTQMGQEVILRCVPISNHLYFYWYRQILGQKVEFLVSFYNNEISEKSEIFDDQFSVERPDGSNFTLKIRSTKLEDSAMYFCASTLLGGRTQETQYFGPGTRLLVL.

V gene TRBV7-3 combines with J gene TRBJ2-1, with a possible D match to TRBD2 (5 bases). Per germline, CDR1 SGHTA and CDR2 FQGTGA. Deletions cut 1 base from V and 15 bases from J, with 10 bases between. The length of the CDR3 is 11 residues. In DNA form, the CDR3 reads TGTGCCAGCAGCTTAAATGGAGGAAGGTTCTTC. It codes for CASSLNGGRFF.

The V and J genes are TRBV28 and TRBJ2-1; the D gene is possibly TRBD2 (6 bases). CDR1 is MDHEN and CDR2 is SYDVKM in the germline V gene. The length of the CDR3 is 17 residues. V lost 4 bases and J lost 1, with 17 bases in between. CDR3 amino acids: CASSSFPGATSYNEQFF. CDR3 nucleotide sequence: TGTGCCAGCAGTTCATTTCCGGGAGCGACGTCCTACAATGAGCAGTTCTTC.

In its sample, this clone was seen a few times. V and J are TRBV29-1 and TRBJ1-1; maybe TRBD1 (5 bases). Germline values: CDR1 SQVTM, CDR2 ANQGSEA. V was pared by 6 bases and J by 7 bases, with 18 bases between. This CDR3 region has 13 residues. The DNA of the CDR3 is TGCAGCGTGGTGAACCCCCTCAGGGTTGAAGCTTTCTTT. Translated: CSVVNPLRVEAFF.

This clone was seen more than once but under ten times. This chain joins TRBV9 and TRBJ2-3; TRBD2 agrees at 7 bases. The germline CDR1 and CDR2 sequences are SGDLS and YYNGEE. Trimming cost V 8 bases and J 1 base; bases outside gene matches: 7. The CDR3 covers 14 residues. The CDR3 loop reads CASAREIGTDTQYF. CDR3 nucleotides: TGTGCCAGTGCGCGGGAGATTGGCACAGATACGCAGTATTTT.

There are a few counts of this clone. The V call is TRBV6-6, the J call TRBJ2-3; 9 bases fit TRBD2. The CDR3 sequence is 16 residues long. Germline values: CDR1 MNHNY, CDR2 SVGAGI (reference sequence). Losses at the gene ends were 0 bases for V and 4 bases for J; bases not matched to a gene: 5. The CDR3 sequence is CASSYSGSGSPDTQYF. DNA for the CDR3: TGTGCCAGCAGTTACTCGGGTAGCGGGAGTCCAGATACGCAGTATTTT.

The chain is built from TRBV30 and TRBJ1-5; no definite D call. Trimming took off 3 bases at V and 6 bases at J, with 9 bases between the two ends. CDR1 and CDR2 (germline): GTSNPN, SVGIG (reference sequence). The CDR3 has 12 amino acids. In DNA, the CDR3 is TGTGCCTGGAGATCCAGCGGTCAGCCCCAGCATTTT. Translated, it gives CAWRSSGQPQHF.

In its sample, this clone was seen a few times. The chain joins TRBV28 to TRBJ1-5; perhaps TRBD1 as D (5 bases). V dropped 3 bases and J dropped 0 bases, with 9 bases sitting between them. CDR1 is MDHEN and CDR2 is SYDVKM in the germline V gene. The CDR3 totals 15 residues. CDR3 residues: CASSLSTVSNQPQHF. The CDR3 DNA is TGTGCCAGCAGTTTGTCGACAGTTAGCAATCAGCCCCAGCATTTT.

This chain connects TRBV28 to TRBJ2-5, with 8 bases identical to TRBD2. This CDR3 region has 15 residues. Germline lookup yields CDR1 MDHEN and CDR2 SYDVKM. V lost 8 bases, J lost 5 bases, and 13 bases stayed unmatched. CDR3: CASSLAGGRQETQYF. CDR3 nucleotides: TGTGCCAGCTCCCTGGCGGGAGGTCGGCAGGAGACCCAGTACTTC.